These T cell receptor beta chains were read from a single sample in a study of T cell clones after liver transplantation. Repertoires were generated with immunoSEQ multiplex PCR, while TCRdb's copy carries only in-frame clones and drops some. The sample consists of some 15,000 clones, under 90% of them appearing once. The material was CD8+ T cells from blood, obtained approximately 43 months after liver transplant. Every receptor here comes from a human patient who received a liver transplant. Some of the T cells may derive from the graft donor. CDR3s include the opening cysteine and the closing phenylalanine or tryptophan. D genes are given only for firm matches. A row's size may be missing; if present it is once, few, many or a size class.

j_call: TRBJ1-2
clone_size: .
v_call: TRBV27
d_call: .
cdr3_nt: TGTGCCAGCAGTTTCGGGCCAAGTAACTATGGCTACACCTTC
cdr3_aa: CASSFGPSNYGYTF

j_call: TRBJ1-5
clone_size: once
v_call: TRBV15
d_call: .
cdr3_nt: TGTGCCACCAGCAGTCCCCAGCAGCCCCAGCATTTT
cdr3_aa: CATSSPQQPQHF

j_call: TRBJ1-3
clone_size: .
v_call: TRBV13
d_call: .
cdr3_nt: TGTGCCAGCAGCTTTAACACCGACGCGAGCTCTGGAAACACCATATATTTT
cdr3_aa: CASSFNTDASSGNTIYF

j_call: TRBJ2-7
clone_size: .
v_call: TRBV7-3
d_call: TRBD1
cdr3_nt: TGTGCCAGCAGTCCGACAGGGCGCGAGCAGTACTTC
cdr3_aa: CASSPTGREQYF

j_call: TRBJ2-7
clone_size: .
v_call: TRBV27
d_call: .
cdr3_nt: TGTGTCAGGCATAGGGGGGTAAGCTCCTACGAGCAGTACTTC
cdr3_aa: CVRHRGVSSYEQYF

j_call: TRBJ2-7
clone_size: .
v_call: TRBV19
d_call: TRBD1
cdr3_nt: TGTGCCAGTAGTTCGACAGGGGGGTACTACGAGCAGTACTTC
cdr3_aa: CASSSTGGYYEQYF

j_call: TRBJ1-5
clone_size: .
v_call: TRBV5-6
d_call: .
cdr3_nt: TGTGCCAGCAGCCGAACAGGGCGCAATCAGCCCCAGCATTTT
cdr3_aa: CASSRTGRNQPQHF

j_call: TRBJ1-5
clone_size: .
v_call: TRBV27
d_call: .
cdr3_nt: TGTGCCAGCAGTTCGGATGGCAATCAGCCCCAGCATTTT
cdr3_aa: CASSSDGNQPQHF

j_call: TRBJ1-4
clone_size: .
v_call: TRBV28
d_call: TRBD1
cdr3_nt: TGTGCCAGCAGTTTATTACAGGGGGCGGCTAATGAAAAACTGTTTTTT
cdr3_aa: CASSLLQGAANEKLFF

j_call: TRBJ1-3
clone_size: .
v_call: TRBV11-2
d_call: TRBD1
cdr3_nt: TGTGCCAGCAGCTTACCCGCAGGGGGATCTGGAAACACCATATATTTT
cdr3_aa: CASSLPAGGSGNTIYF